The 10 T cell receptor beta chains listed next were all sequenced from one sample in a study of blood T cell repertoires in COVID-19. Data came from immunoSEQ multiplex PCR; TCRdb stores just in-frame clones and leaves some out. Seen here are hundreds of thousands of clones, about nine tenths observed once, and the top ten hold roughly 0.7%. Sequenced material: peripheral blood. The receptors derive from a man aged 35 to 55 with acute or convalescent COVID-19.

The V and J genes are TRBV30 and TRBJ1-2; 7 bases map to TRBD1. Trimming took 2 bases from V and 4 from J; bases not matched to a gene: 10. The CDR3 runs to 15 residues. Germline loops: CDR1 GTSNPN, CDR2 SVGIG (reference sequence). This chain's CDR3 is CAWSRGTARGYGYTF. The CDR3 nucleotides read TGTGCCTGGAGTCGAGGGACAGCCCGCGGCTATGGCTACACCTTC.

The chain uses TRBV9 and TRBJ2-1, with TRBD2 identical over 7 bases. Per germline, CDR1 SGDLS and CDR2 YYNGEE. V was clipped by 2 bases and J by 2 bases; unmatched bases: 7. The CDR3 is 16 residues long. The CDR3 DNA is TGTGCCAGCAGCGTGACGGGAGGCCCTACCTACAATGAGCAGTTCTTC. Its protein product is CASSVTGGPTYNEQFF. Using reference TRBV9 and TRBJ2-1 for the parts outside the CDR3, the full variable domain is DSGVTQTPKHLITATGQRVTLRCSPRSGDLSVYWYQQSLDQGLQFLIQYYNGEERAKGNILERFSAQQFPDLHSELNLSSLELGDSALYFCASSVTGGPTYNEQFFGPGTRLTVL.

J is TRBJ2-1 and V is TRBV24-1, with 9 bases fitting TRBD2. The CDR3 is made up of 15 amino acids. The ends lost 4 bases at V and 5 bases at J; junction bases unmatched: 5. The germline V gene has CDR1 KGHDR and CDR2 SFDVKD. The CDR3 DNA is TGTGCCACCAGTGACCCTAGCGGGGTAGACAATGAGCAGTTCTTC. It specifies CATSDPSGVDNEQFF.

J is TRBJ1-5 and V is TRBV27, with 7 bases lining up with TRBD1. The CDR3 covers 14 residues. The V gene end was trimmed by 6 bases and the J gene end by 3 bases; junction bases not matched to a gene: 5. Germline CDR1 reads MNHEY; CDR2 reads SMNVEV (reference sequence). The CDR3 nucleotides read TGTGCCAGCAGCCGAGGGGGCTCCAATCAGCCCCAGCATTTT. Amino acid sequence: CASSRGGSNQPQHF.

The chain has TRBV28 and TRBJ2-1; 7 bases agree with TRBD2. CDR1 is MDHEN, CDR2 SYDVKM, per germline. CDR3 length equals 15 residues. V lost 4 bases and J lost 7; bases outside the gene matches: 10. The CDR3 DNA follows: TGTGCCAGCAGTTCAGCTAATGCGGGGGTGAATGAGCAGTTCTTC. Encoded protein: CASSSANAGVNEQFF.

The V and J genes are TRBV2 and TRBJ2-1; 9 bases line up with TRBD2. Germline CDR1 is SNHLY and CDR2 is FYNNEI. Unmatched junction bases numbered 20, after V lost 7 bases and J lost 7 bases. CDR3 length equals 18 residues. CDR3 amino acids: CASTSGRVLAGTTNEQFF. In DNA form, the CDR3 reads TGTGCCAGCACCTCGGGACGGGTTCTAGCGGGGACAACTAATGAGCAGTTCTTC.

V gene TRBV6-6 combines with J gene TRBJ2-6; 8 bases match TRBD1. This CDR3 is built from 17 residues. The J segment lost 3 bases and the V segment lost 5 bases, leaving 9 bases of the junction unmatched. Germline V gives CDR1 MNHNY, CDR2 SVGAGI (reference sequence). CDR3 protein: CASSHKARGRGANVLTF. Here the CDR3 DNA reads TGTGCCAGCAGTCATAAGGCCAGGGGGCGTGGGGCCAACGTCCTGACTTTC.

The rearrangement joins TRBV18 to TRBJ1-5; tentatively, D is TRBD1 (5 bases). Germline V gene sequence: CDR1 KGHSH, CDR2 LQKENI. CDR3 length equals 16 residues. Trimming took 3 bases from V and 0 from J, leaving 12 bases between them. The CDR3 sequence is CASSPKGVLSNQPQHF. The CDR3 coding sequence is TGTGCCAGCTCACCTAAAGGGGTACTTAGCAATCAGCCCCAGCATTTT. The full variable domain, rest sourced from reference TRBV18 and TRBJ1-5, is NAGVMQNPRHLVRRRGQEARLRCSPMKGHSHVYWYRQLPEEGLKFMVYLQKENIIDESGMPKERFSAEFPKEGPSILRIQQVVRGDSAAYFCASSPKGVLSNQPQHFGDGTRLSIL.

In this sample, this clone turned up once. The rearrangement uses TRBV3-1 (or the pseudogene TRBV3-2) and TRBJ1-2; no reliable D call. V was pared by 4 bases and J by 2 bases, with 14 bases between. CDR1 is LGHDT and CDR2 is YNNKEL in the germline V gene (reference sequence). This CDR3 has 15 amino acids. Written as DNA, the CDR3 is TGTGCCAGCAGCCTTACAATTCCCCCCAACTATGGCTACACCTTC. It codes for CASSLTIPPNYGYTF.

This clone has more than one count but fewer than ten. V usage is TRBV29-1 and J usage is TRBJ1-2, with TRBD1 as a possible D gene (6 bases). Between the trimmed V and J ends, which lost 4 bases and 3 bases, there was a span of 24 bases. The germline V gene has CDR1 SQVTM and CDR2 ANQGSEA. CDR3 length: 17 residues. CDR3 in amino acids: CSVVSGLGGGFDYGYTF. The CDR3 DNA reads TGCAGCGTTGTTTCGGGCCTTGGGGGGGGCTTTGACTATGGCTACACCTTC.